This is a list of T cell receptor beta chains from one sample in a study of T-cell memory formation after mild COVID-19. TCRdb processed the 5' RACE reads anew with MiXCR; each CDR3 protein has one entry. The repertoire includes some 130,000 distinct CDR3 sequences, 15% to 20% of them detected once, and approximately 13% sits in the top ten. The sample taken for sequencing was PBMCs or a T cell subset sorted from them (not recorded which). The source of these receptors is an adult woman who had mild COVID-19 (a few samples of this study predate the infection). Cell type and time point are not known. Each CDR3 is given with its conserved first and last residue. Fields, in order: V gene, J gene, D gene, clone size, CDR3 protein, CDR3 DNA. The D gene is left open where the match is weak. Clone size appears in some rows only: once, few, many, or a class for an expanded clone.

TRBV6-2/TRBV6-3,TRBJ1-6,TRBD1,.,CASIQAGGQYMNSPLHF,TGTGCCAGCATCCAAGCCGGGGGACAGTATATGAATTCACCCCTCCACTTT
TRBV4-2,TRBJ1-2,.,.,CASSQGQEASGYTF,TGTGCCAGCAGCCAAGGACAGGAAGCAAGTGGCTACACCTTC
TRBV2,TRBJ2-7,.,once,CASSKSVGAYEQYF,TGTGCCAGCAGCAAAAGCGTAGGAGCCTACGAGCAGTACTTC
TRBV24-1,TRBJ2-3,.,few,CATRSAGVTDTQYF,TGTGCCACCAGGTCAGCAGGAGTCACAGATACGCAGTATTTT
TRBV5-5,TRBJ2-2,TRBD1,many,CASSPGQGVTGELFF,TGTGCCAGCAGCCCGGGACAGGGTGTTACCGGGGAGCTGTTTTTT
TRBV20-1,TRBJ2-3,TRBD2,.,CSADSGGSTDTQYF,TGCAGTGCTGATAGCGGGGGTAGCACAGATACGCAGTATTTT
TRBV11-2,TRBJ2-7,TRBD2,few,CASTLAGEQYF,TGTGCCAGCACCTTAGCGGGCGAGCAGTACTTC
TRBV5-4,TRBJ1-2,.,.,CASKPEGGSNYGYTF,TGTGCCAGCAAACCGGAAGGTGGTTCTAACTATGGCTACACCTTC
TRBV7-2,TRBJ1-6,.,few,CASSRDGNNSPLHF,TGTGCCAGCAGCCGGGACGGGAATAATTCACCCCTCCACTTT
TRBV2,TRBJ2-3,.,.,CASRLGGPISTDTQYF,TGTGCCAGCAGACTCGGGGGGCCGATAAGCACAGATACGCAGTATTTT
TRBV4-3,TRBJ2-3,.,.,CASSQDVLDTQYF,TGCGCCAGCAGCCAGGATGTGTTAGATACGCAGTATTTT
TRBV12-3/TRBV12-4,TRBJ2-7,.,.,CASSLAPGEQYF,TGTGCCAGCAGTTTAGCGCCGGGAGAGCAGTACTTC
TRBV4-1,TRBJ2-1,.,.,CASSRGLYRDSLNEQFF,TGCGCCAGCAGCCGGGGGCTTTACCGGGACTCCCTCAATGAGCAGTTCTTC
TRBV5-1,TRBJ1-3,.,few,CASSLPISGNTIYF,TGCGCCAGCAGCTTGCCGATCTCTGGAAACACCATATATTTT
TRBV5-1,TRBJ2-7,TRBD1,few,CASSFGDRSSYEQYF,TGCGCCAGCAGCTTCGGGGACAGGTCATCCTACGAGCAGTACTTC
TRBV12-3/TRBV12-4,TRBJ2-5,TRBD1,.,CASSLLGQTYQETQYF,TGTGCCAGCAGTTTATTGGGACAGACATACCAAGAGACCCAGTACTTC
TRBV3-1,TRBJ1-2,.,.,CASSHDTVGRYGYTF,TGTGCCAGCAGCCATGACACCGTGGGACGCTATGGCTACACCTTC
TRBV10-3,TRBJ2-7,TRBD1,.,CAISGGQGASYEQYF,TGTGCCATCAGTGGTGGGCAGGGGGCGAGCTACGAGCAGTACTTC
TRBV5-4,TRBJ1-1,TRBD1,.,CASSLRTGGAMSGEAFF,TGTGCCAGCAGCTTACGGACAGGGGGCGCGATGTCCGGTGAAGCTTTCTTT
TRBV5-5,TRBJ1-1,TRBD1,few,CASSWAGGENTEAFF,TGTGCCAGCAGCTGGGCAGGGGGAGAGAACACTGAAGCTTTCTTT
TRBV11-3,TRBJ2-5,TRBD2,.,CASSPNGLAGGETQYF,TGTGCCAGCAGCCCAAACGGACTAGCGGGGGGAGAGACCCAGTACTTC
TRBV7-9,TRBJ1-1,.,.,CASSLGRHGPGGTEAFF,TGTGCCAGCAGCTTGGGGCGCCACGGGCCCGGGGGCACTGAAGCTTTCTTT
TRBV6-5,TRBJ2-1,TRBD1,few,CASRRGQGLYNEQFF,TGTGCCAGCAGGAGGGGACAGGGACTCTACAATGAGCAGTTCTTC
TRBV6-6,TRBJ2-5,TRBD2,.,CASSSGTSNAETQYF,TGTGCCAGCAGTAGCGGGACCTCTAATGCAGAGACCCAGTACTTC
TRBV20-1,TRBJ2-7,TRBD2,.,CSASGTSGRFSYEQYF,TGCAGTGCTTCCGGGACTAGCGGGAGGTTCTCCTACGAGCAGTACTTC
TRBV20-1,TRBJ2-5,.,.,CSARDPLGVEPETQYF,TGCAGTGCTAGAGACCCCTTGGGGGTAGAACCAGAGACCCAGTACTTC
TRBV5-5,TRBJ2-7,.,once,CASSLGEGQSISYEQYF,TGTGCCAGCAGCTTGGGGGAGGGACAGTCGATCTCCTACGAGCAGTACTTC
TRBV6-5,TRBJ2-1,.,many,CASSYSQNNEQFF,TGTGCCAGCAGTTACAGTCAGAACAATGAGCAGTTCTTC
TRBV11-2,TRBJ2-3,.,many,CASSPVGASTDTQYF,TGTGCCAGCAGCCCCGTGGGAGCTAGCACAGATACGCAGTATTTT
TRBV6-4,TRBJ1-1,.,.,CASSEGMGHPNTEAFF,TGTGCCAGCAGTGAAGGAATGGGCCATCCGAACACTGAAGCTTTCTTT
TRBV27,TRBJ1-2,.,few,CASSFNGNYGYTF,TGTGCCAGCAGTTTCAACGGAAACTATGGCTACACCTTC
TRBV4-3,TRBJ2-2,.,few,CASSQEIRAWGPGELFF,TGCGCCAGCAGCCAAGAAATTCGGGCATGGGGCCCCGGGGAGCTGTTTTTT
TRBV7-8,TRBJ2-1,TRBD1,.,CASSLAGQWYNEQFF,TGTGCCAGCAGCTTAGCGGGACAGTGGTACAATGAGCAGTTCTTC
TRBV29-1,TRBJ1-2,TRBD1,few,CSVESSGQGGAYGYTF,TGCAGCGTTGAATCATCGGGACAGGGGGGCGCGTATGGCTACACCTTC
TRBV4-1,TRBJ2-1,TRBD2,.,CASSQVVRGMNNEQFF,TGCGCCAGCAGCCAAGTAGTGCGGGGGATGAACAATGAGCAGTTCTTC
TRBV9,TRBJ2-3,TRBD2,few,CASSVDGRDTDTQYF,TGTGCCAGCAGCGTAGACGGGAGGGACACAGATACGCAGTATTTT
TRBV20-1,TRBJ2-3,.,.,CSARGDGWGTDTQYF,TGCAGTGCTAGAGGGGACGGGTGGGGAACAGATACGCAGTATTTT
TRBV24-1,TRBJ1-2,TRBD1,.,CATSDLKGGYYGYTF,TGTGCCACCAGTGATTTGAAAGGGGGCTACTATGGCTACACCTTC
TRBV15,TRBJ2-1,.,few,CATSSLIIDNEQFF,TGTGCCACCAGCAGCTTGATTATCGACAATGAGCAGTTCTTC
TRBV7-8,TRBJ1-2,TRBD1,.,CASSPGTGPNYGYTF,TGTGCCAGCAGCCCGGGGACAGGGCCTAACTATGGCTACACCTTC
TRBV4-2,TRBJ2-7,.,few,CASSPGAGSSYEQYF,TGTGCCAGCAGCCCCGGGGCCGGAAGCTCCTACGAGCAGTACTTC
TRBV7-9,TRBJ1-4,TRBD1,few,CAVGQPINEKLFF,TGTGCCGTGGGACAGCCGATTAATGAAAAACTGTTTTTT
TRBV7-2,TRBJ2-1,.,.,CASSLVQAFLSSYNEQFF,TGTGCCAGCAGCTTAGTCCAGGCTTTCCTTAGCTCCTACAATGAGCAGTTCTTC
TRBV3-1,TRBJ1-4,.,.,CASSRNEKLFF,TGTGCCAGCAGTCGTAATGAAAAACTGTTTTTT
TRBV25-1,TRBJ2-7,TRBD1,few,CASSDQVRGLHEQYF,TGTGCCAGCAGTGACCAGGTCAGGGGGCTACACGAGCAGTACTTC
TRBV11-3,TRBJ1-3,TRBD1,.,CASSSQGANGNTIYF,TGTGCCAGCAGCTCGCAGGGGGCAAATGGAAACACCATATATTTT
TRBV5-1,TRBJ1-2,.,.,CASSSPGQYGYTF,TGCGCCAGCAGCTCCCCGGGACAATATGGCTACACCTTC
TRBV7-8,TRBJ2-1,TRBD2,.,CASSLEVSGLATHQDRNEQFF,TGTGCCAGCAGCTTAGAAGTTTCGGGACTAGCGACACATCAGGATCGGAATGAGCAGTTCTTC